These 21 T cell receptor beta chains originate from one sample sequenced in a study of blood T cells in healthy people across ages. Alongside a J-beta primer mix, a sample-barcoded 5' primer served in a second PCR lasting about 6 to 12 cycles. TCRdb re-called the 5' RACE reads through MiXCR, storing one row per CDR3 protein. Among 1.5 million to 2 million distinct CDR3 sequences, approximately 39% were seen once, and the ten largest hold more than 20%. Sample: blood. Receptor source: a human donor in good health.

In this sample, this clonotype turned up many times. The chain joins TRBV7-3 to TRBJ2-5, with TRBD2 as a possible D gene (6 bases). Germline V gene data show CDR1 as SGHTA and CDR2 as FQGTGA. V was pared by 1 base and J by 3 bases, with 12 bases between. This CDR3 has 15 amino acids. CDR3 protein: CASSLNGGGEETQYF. In nucleotides, the CDR3 is TGTGCCAGCAGCTTAAACGGTGGAGGGGAAGAGACCCAGTACTTC.

V usage is TRBV5-1 and J usage is TRBJ2-3, with 8 bases fitting TRBD1. V shed 0 bases, J shed 0 bases, and the junction held 6 bases outside the gene matches. This CDR3 comprises 17 residues. CDR1 is SGHRS and CDR2 is YFSETQ in the germline V gene. Here the CDR3 reads CASSLVRGPASTDTQYF. CDR3 nucleotide sequence: TGCGCCAGCAGCTTGGTCAGGGGGCCCGCTAGCACAGATACGCAGTATTTT.

This chain joins TRBV5-1 and TRBJ2-5; D is uncertain. V was trimmed by 0 bases and J by 4 bases, leaving 7 bases between them. The CDR3 is made up of 13 amino acids. In germline, CDR1 is SGHRS, CDR2 YFSETQ. The CDR3: CASSLATLETQYF. Here the CDR3 DNA reads TGCGCCAGCAGCTTGGCCACACTAGAGACCCAGTACTTC.

This clonotype appeared once. V usage is TRBV10-3 and J usage is TRBJ1-2, with a weak D call TRBD1 (6 bases). CDR3 length: 14 residues. CDR1 is ENHRY and CDR2 is SYGVKD in the germline V gene. The ends were cut back, 6 bases at V and 10 bases at J, with 21 bases in the middle. CDR3 in amino acids: CAIRGSGGEGDYTF. The CDR3, as DNA: TGTGCCATCAGAGGGTCTGGGGGCGAAGGTGACTACACCTTC.

This chain links TRBV6-2 or TRBV6-3 with TRBJ1-2; weak D call: TRBD1 (6 bases). V was cut by 0 bases and J by 6 bases, with 14 bases left in between. CDR1 is MNHEY and CDR2 is SVGEGT in the germline V gene. CDR3 length: 15 residues. CDR3 bases: TGTGCCAGCAGTTACTCGGCCGGGGGCGCAAATGGCTACACCTTC. Translating it yields CASSYSAGGANGYTF.

The rearrangement joins TRBV6-1 to TRBJ2-3; the D is unclear. The CDR3 consists of 13 residues. Trimming cost V 6 bases and J 6 bases, with 13 bases left between them. Germline CDR1 MNHNS, CDR2 SASEGT. The CDR3 region has the DNA TGTGCCAGCAGGATCGATTCTGGGGATACGCAGTATTTT. Amino acid sequence: CASRIDSGDTQYF.

The table lists this clonotype with a few counts. This chain joins TRBV28 and TRBJ1-4; the D gene is possibly TRBD1 (6 bases). The CDR3 has 14 residues. Germline-derived CDR1 and CDR2 are MDHEN and SYDVKM. V gave up 6 bases and J gave up 4 bases, with 12 bases separating them. CDR3 nucleotides: TGTGCCAGCAGAAACCAACAGGGTAATGAAAAACTGTTTTTT. Translating it yields CASRNQQGNEKLFF.

The V and J genes are TRBV20-1 and TRBJ2-7; TRBD1 might be the D (6 bases). Looked up from germline, CDR1 is DFQATT and CDR2 is SNEGSKA (reference sequence). The CDR3 runs 14 residues. Trimming removed 1 base from V and 2 bases from J, with 12 bases in between. CDR3 DNA sequence: TGCAGTGCTAGAGGAATGGCAGGGGCCTACGAGCAGTACTTC. It is translated as CSARGMAGAYEQYF.

J is TRBJ2-3 and V is TRBV4-3; 9 bases line up with TRBD2. The V gene end was trimmed by 0 bases and the J gene end by 6 bases; junction bases not matched to a gene: 7. In germline, CDR1 is LGHNA, CDR2 YSLEER. The CDR3 has 16 amino acids. CDR3 in DNA: TGCGCCAGCAGCCAAGAGTCTAGCGGGGATCCGGATACGCAGTATTTT. It codes for CASSQESSGDPDTQYF.

As regards this clonotype: Germline and junction disagree at one end, which may indicate a read error. The V call is TRBV14, the J call TRBJ2-1, with 12 bases that match TRBD2. This CDR3 has 18 amino acids. Per the germline V gene, CDR1 is SGHDN and CDR2 is FVKESK. CDR3 residues: CASSQVAGLAGYYDEQFF. The CDR3 nucleotides are TGTGCCAGCAGCCAAGTAGCGGGACTAGCGGGTTACTACGATGAGCAGTTCTTC.

J is TRBJ2-5 and V is TRBV5-6; TRBD1 matches 7 bases. J lost 3 bases, V lost 0 bases, and 5 bases had no gene match. The CDR3 has 15 residues. The germline CDR1 and CDR2 sequences are SGHDT and YYEEEE. CDR3 amino acids: CASSLGDSSEETQYF. In DNA form, the CDR3 reads TGTGCCAGCAGCTTGGGGGACAGTTCAGAAGAGACCCAGTACTTC.

V is TRBV7-2 and J is TRBJ1-4, with 7 bases aligning to TRBD1. V shed 4 bases and J 7 bases; nucleotides not matched to a gene: 9. From germline, CDR1 is SGHTA and CDR2 FQGNSA. The CDR3 has 15 amino acids. The CDR3 region has the DNA TGTGCCAGCAGCTGGGGGGGGACAGTTGGTGAAAAACTGTTTTTT. Protein sequence: CASSWGGTVGEKLFF.

V usage is TRBV4-2 and J usage is TRBJ1-2; 9 nucleotides align to TRBD1. Germline trimming cut 3 bases from V and 4 bases from J; bases unmatched to any gene: 15. Per germline, CDR1 LGHNA and CDR2 YNFKEQ. The CDR3 spans 18 residues. CDR3 bases: TGTGCCAGCAGCCACCCATCAGCGGGGACAGGGAATGGCTATGGCTACACCTTC. Translating it yields CASSHPSAGTGNGYGYTF.

This clonotype was recorded at least ten times. CDR3 sequence reads: CASSQEASGVAGANVLTF. The CDR3 bases are TGTGCCAGCAGCCAAGAAGCTAGCGGGGTCGCTGGGGCCAACGTCCTGACTTTC. The rearrangement links TRBV4-2 to TRBJ2-6, with TRBD2 matching over 9 bases. The V and J ends lost 0 bases and 2 bases, in that order; junction bases with no gene match: 5. The CDR3 is 18 residues long. Germline V CDR1 and CDR2: LGHNA, YNFKEQ.

The J gene is TRBJ1-1, the V gene TRBV7-8, with D possibly TRBD1 on 6 matching bases. Germline CDR1 reads SGHVS; CDR2 reads FQNEAQ. The CDR3 length is 15 residues. Trimming removed 1 base from V and 10 bases from J, with 19 bases in between. In DNA form, the CDR3 reads TGTGCCAGCAGCTTAGTGGGGGGGCCCTACTATTTAGCTTTCTTT. Translation: CASSLVGGPYYLAFF.

This clonotype occurred a few times. V is TRBV2 and J is TRBJ2-2, with 11 positions matching TRBD1. There are 14 residues in the CDR3. Unmatched junction bases numbered 4, after V lost 6 bases and J lost 7 bases. The germline V gene encodes CDR1 SNHLY and CDR2 FYNNEI. The CDR3: CASSEGQGVGELFF. As DNA, the CDR3 is TGTGCCAGCAGCGAGGGACAGGGGGTCGGGGAGCTGTTTTTT.

In its sample, this clonotype was seen a few times. This rearrangement joins TRBV28 to TRBJ2-7; 7 bases line up with TRBD1. The V segment lost 5 bases and the J segment 4 bases; nucleotides outside the gene matches: 11. Germline CDR1 MDHEN, CDR2 SYDVKM. This CDR3 comprises 15 residues. As DNA, the CDR3 is TGTGCCAGCAGTGGCCTTCGACAGGGCGGGTACGAGCAGTACTTC. Translated: CASSGLRQGGYEQYF.

The genes are TRBV7-9 and TRBJ2-3; 9 nucleotides align to TRBD1. The V and J ends lost 4 bases and 2 bases, in that order; junction bases with no gene match: 7. The CDR3 runs to 16 residues. The V gene's germline CDR1 is SEHNR and CDR2 FQNEAQ (reference sequence). The CDR3 protein is CASSWTGTGFTDTQYF. DNA of the CDR3: TGTGCCAGCAGCTGGACCGGGACAGGGTTCACAGATACGCAGTATTTT.

This clonotype has a handful of counts. V is TRBV5-1 and J is TRBJ2-3; possibly TRBD1 for D (6 bases). The V and J ends lost 4 bases and 2 bases respectively, with 11 bases between them. The CDR3 has 14 residues. Germline V gene data show CDR1 as SGHRS and CDR2 as YFSETQ. CDR3 in amino acids: CASSPQGTTDTQYF. As DNA, the CDR3 is TGCGCCAGCAGCCCGCAGGGGACCACAGATACGCAGTATTTT.

The CDR3 reads CASNYAIQGGGAYNEQFF. CDR3 coding DNA: TGCGCCAGCAACTATGCTATACAGGGCGGGGGGGCCTACAATGAGCAGTTCTTC. The chain combines TRBV5-1 with TRBJ2-1; 9 nucleotides line up with TRBD2. The V gene end was trimmed by 6 bases and the J gene end by 2 bases; junction bases not matched to a gene: 15. From germline, CDR1 is SGHRS and CDR2 YFSETQ. The CDR3 has 18 amino acids.

The rearrangement joins TRBV6-7 to TRBJ1-5; D is unclear. TRBV6-7 is an ORF for which the function is uncertain. The CDR3 extends over 12 amino acids. The CDR3 protein is CVFFAGNQPQHF. The DNA for the CDR3 is TGTGTCTTTTTTGCGGGAAATCAGCCCCAGCATTTT.